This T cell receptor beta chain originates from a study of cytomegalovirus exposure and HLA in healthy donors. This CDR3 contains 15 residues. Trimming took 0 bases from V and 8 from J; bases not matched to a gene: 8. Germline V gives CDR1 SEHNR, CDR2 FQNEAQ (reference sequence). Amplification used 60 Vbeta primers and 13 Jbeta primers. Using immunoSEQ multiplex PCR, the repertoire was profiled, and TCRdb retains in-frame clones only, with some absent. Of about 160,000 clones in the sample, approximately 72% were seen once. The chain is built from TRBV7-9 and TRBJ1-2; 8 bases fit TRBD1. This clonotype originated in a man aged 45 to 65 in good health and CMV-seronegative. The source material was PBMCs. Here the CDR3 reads CASSLASSGGGGYTF. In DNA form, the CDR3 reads TGTGCCAGCAGCTTAGCCTCCTCAGGGGGCGGCGGCTACACCTTC.